This T cell receptor beta chain was recovered during a study of blood T cell repertoires in COVID-19. Germline lookup yields CDR1 SQVTM and CDR2 ANQGSEA. This CDR3 is built from 13 residues. Trimming pared 3 bases from V and 1 base from J, leaving 9 bases between. Method: immunoSEQ multiplex PCR; TCRdb's copy keeps in-frame clones and lacks some. Of about 160,000 clones in the sample, approximately 80% were seen once. Remarks on this clone: This sample also contains other DNA sequences that code for the same CDR3.

V and J are TRBV29-1 and TRBJ2-5, with D possibly TRBD2 on 5 matching bases. Sequenced sample: peripheral blood. This sequence was found in a woman aged 80 or older with acute or convalescent COVID-19. Here the CDR3 DNA reads TGCAGCGTTGAGCCGGGATCCCAAGAGACCCAGTACTTC. Translating it yields CSVEPGSQETQYF.